The rows below give T cell receptor beta chains drawn from one sample of a study of technical replicates of blood from a handful of donors. Clones were sequenced by immunoSEQ multiplex PCR, and TCRdb holds only the in-frame ones, with some missing. The sample contains just over 95,000 clones, 90% to 96% of which appear only once. Material for sequencing was T cells isolated from PBMCs. The receptors come from a human donor in good health. Each CDR3 is given with its conserved first and last residue. A D gene is named only where the DNA matches it firmly. Clone size, where shown, is once, few, many, or a class for clones that have expanded.

NA,NA,TRBJ2-1,TRBV7-9,TGTGCCAGCAGCCGAACTGGGACTGGCGGGTGGGAAGGGGTCTTC,CASSRTGTGGWEGVF
NA,NA,TRBJ2-7,TRBV5-6,TGTGCCAGCAGCCCCGACACAAACTACGAGCAGTACTTC,CASSPDTNYEQYF
NA,TRBD2,TRBJ2-3,TRBV10-2,TGCGCCAGCAGGACTAGCGCGGGCATAGATACGCAGTATTTT,CASRTSAGIDTQYF
NA,NA,TRBJ2-7,TRBV21-1,TGTGCCAGCAATTGCCGATTAGACAGTCCCCCTCTTCCGAACTTCTACGAGCAGTACTTC,CASNCRLDSPPLPNFYEQYF
NA,NA,TRBJ1-2,TRBV13,TGTGCCAGCAGCGAAACAAACTTCATGGTAGGCGGGAATGACTATGGCTACACCTTC,CASSETNFMVGGNDYGYTF
NA,TRBD2,TRBJ2-1,TRBV13,TGTGCCAGCAGCTTGGCGGGGGGGCCCAGCTCCTACAATGAGCAGTTCTTC,CASSLAGGPSSYNEQFF
NA,NA,TRBJ1-1,TRBV6-5,TGTGCCAGCAGTTACTCTGAAGGGAGGACTGAAGCTTTCTTT,CASSYSEGRTEAFF
NA,TRBD1,TRBJ1-2,TRBV30,TGTGCCTGGAGTGTGGCGGCAGGGGGCGCGCATGGCTACACCTTC,CAWSVAAGGAHGYTF
NA,TRBD2,TRBJ2-5,TRBV10-2,TGCGCCAGCAGTGAAGGACTAGCGGGATACCAAGAGACCCAGTACTTC,CASSEGLAGYQETQYF
NA,NA,TRBJ2-2,TRBV15,TGTGCCACCAGCCCCCGGGTGAATACCGGGGAGCTGTTTTTT,CATSPRVNTGELFF
NA,TRBD2,TRBJ2-1,TRBV5-6,TGTGCCAGCAAGCGGGAACAAACCTACAATGAGCAGTTCTTC,CASKREQTYNEQFF
NA,TRBD2,TRBJ2-3,TRBV11-2,TGTGCCAGCAGCTTTCAGGGAGGACTAGCGGGGGGTGGAGATACGCAGTATTTT,CASSFQGGLAGGGDTQYF
once,NA,TRBJ1-3,TRBV19,TGTGCCAGTCTGGAGAGGGCGGGAAACACCATATATTTT,CASLERAGNTIYF
NA,NA,TRBJ1-1,TRBV10-1,TGCGCCAGCAGTGACAGTTTGAACACTGAAGCTTTCTTT,CASSDSLNTEAFF
NA,TRBD1,TRBJ1-6,TRBV7-6,TGTGCCAGCAGCCCACAGGGGAGCTCCTATAATTCACCCCTCCACTTT,CASSPQGSSYNSPLHF
NA,NA,TRBJ2-3,TRBV29-1,TGCAGCGTTGGATATACTAGCACAGATACGCAGTATTTT,CSVGYTSTDTQYF
once,TRBD1,TRBJ1-1,TRBV5-4,TGTGCCAGCAGCTTGCGGGACAGGGGTAACACTGAAGCTTTCTTT,CASSLRDRGNTEAFF
NA,NA,TRBJ1-4,TRBV12-5,TGTGCTAGTGGACTTGGTATACGGGAAAAACTGTTTTTT,CASGLGIREKLFF
NA,NA,TRBJ2-2,TRBV11-2,TGTGCCAGCAGCTCCCCCATAGGAGAAGCTTACACCGGGGAGCTGTTTTTT,CASSSPIGEAYTGELFF
NA,TRBD2,TRBJ2-2,TRBV5-5,TGTGCCAGCAGCTTTAGCGGGAGTATCACCGGGGAGCTGTTTTTT,CASSFSGSITGELFF
NA,TRBD2,TRBJ2-1,TRBV28,TGTGCCAGCAGTCCGACTAGCGGGAGTGTAAATGAGCAGTTCTTC,CASSPTSGSVNEQFF
NA,NA,TRBJ1-1,TRBV6-5,TGTGCCAGCAGTTACTCGTGGGGCAGGGACTCTGAAGCTTTCTTT,CASSYSWGRDSEAFF
NA,NA,TRBJ2-2,TRBV7-8,TGTGCCAGCACCCCCTTGTGGGTGGGAGAGACCGGGGAGCTGTTTTTT,CASTPLWVGETGELFF
once,NA,TRBJ2-7,TRBV6-1,TGTGCCAGCAGCGATAATGCGTACGAGCAGTACTTC,CASSDNAYEQYF
once,NA,TRBJ1-2,TRBV10-3,TGTGCCATCAGTGAGCTTAACTATGGCTACACCTTC,CAISELNYGYTF
NA,NA,TRBJ1-1,TRBV6-5,TGTGCCAGCAGACGAGGGTCGGCTGAAGCTTTCTTT,CASRRGSAEAFF
NA,NA,TRBJ2-7,TRBV28,TGTGCCAGCAGTCCGGACAGGGTCCTTAAGGCGGGAGGGGGCGAGCAGTACTTC,CASSPDRVLKAGGGEQYF
NA,NA,TRBJ2-5,TRBV7-9,TGTGCCAGCAGCTTAATACAGACCCAAGAGACCCAGTACTTC,CASSLIQTQETQYF
few,TRBD1,TRBJ1-5,TRBV19,TGTGCCAGTAGTATGGGGTTCGACAGGGGGCAAACTCCCTCCAATCAGCCCCAGCATTTT,CASSMGFDRGQTPSNQPQHF
NA,NA,TRBJ1-2,TRBV28,TGTGCCAGCAGTTACCGACAGTCCCGCTACACCTTC,CASSYRQSRYTF
NA,TRBD1,TRBJ1-2,TRBV29-1,TGCAGCGCGAACAGACAGGGGAGAGGGTTTGGTGGCTACACCTTC,CSANRQGRGFGGYTF
NA,TRBD1,TRBJ1-1,TRBV28,TGTGCCAGCAGTCCAAACAGGGGGCCTGGAACTGAAGCTTTCTTT,CASSPNRGPGTEAFF
NA,NA,TRBJ1-4,TRBV28,TGTGCCAGCAGTCAAGCTGGGGGCAGTGGAAATGAAAAACTGTTTTTT,CASSQAGGSGNEKLFF
NA,TRBD1,TRBJ1-1,TRBV9,TGTGCCAGCAGCTCGGGCCAGGGGGCGGTGAACACTGAAGCTTTCTTT,CASSSGQGAVNTEAFF
NA,NA,TRBJ1-1,TRBV4-1,TGCGCCAGCAGCCAAGAGGGCGGGGGGTATATTGGCACTGAAGCTTTCTTT,CASSQEGGGYIGTEAFF
NA,TRBD2,TRBJ2-4,TRBV10-3,TGTGCCATCAGTCCTCGGGAGGGCGACAAAAACATTCAGTACTTC,CAISPREGDKNIQYF
few,TRBD1,TRBJ1-5,TRBV25-1,TGTGCGGCAGGGGCAGGGGGCCCGTGTCAGCCCCAGCATTTT,CAAGAGGPCQPQHF
NA,NA,TRBJ1-1,TRBV7-8,TGTGCCAGCAGCTTAGCGGAGGAGTACACTGAAGCTTTCTTT,CASSLAEEYTEAFF
NA,TRBD2,TRBJ2-3,TRBV5-1,TGCGCCAGCAGCTTGGGACTAGCGGGGTCTAGCACAGATACGCAGTATTTT,CASSLGLAGSSTDTQYF
NA,NA,TRBJ1-5,TRBV28,TGTGCCAGCAGTGCTACAGGGATTAAGCGTCCTCAGCCCCAGCATTTT,CASSATGIKRPQPQHF
NA,NA,TRBJ2-7,TRBV14,TGTGCCAGCAGCCAAGTCGGGGGTCGGTACGAGCAGTACTTC,CASSQVGGRYEQYF
NA,NA,TRBJ2-7,TRBV4-1,TGCGCCAGCAGCCTAAAGGGGGACTACTACGAGCAGTACTTC,CASSLKGDYYEQYF
NA,NA,TRBJ1-1,TRBV23-1,TGCGCCAACCCGCCCAGCGAGATGGATTACGCTGAAGCTTTCTTT,CANPPSEMDYAEAFF
once,NA,TRBJ1-1,TRBV11-2,TGTGCCAGCAGCTTTACCGCCCTTGTACAGGTTCCAGCTTTCTTT,CASSFTALVQVPAFF
NA,NA,TRBJ2-7,TRBV7-2,TGTGCCAGCAGCTTCTCAGGGTTATCCTACGAGCAGTACTTC,CASSFSGLSYEQYF
NA,TRBD2,TRBJ2-1,TRBV29-1,TGCAGCGGCGGGGGGTTCATAGGCAATGAGCAGTTCTTC,CSGGGFIGNEQFF
NA,TRBD1,TRBJ2-7,TRBV5-4,TGTGCCAGCAGCTCCCGGGACAGGGGGCATGAGCAGTACTTC,CASSSRDRGHEQYF
NA,TRBD1,TRBJ2-1,TRBV5-1,TGCGCCAGCAGCTTGGAGGCCAGGGGGTCGATTAATGAGCAGTTCTTC,CASSLEARGSINEQFF
NA,TRBD1,TRBJ2-5,TRBV14,TGTGCCAGCAGCCCCCGGGACAGAGCTCTCGGGACCCAGTACTTC,CASSPRDRALGTQYF
NA,NA,TRBJ1-1,TRBV4-1,TGCGCCAGCAGGATCGACAGCATGAACACTGAAGCTTTCTTT,CASRIDSMNTEAFF
NA,TRBD2,TRBJ2-1,TRBV6-5,TGTGCCAGCTCGGGACTAGCGGGGAGGGAGCAGTTCTTC,CASSGLAGREQFF
NA,NA,TRBJ1-2,TRBV27,TGTGCCAGCAGTTTCACCTTGGGCAGGGGTGATGGCTACACCTTC,CASSFTLGRGDGYTF
NA,NA,TRBJ2-7,TRBV27,TGTGCCAGCAGTTTAGCATCTAGAAGCTACGAGCAGTACTTC,CASSLASRSYEQYF
NA,TRBD1,TRBJ2-3,TRBV19,TGTGCCAGTAGTTTGGGGGACAGGGATACAGATACGCAGTATTTT,CASSLGDRDTDTQYF
NA,NA,TRBJ1-1,TRBV5-1,TGCGCCAGCCGTACAAACACTGAAGCTTTCTTT,CASRTNTEAFF
NA,TRBD1,TRBJ1-2,TRBV6-6,TGTGCCAGCTATAAGGAGTTGGGACAGGGGGTCTATGGCTACACCTTC,CASYKELGQGVYGYTF
NA,NA,TRBJ1-4,TRBV18,TGTGCCAGCTCACCCACATTCCAATATAATGAAAAACTGTTTTTT,CASSPTFQYNEKLFF
once,NA,TRBJ1-2,TRBV4-1,TGCGCCAGCAGCCAAGGAATCCCCCAACGGGGGAGAGGTGGCTACACCTTC,CASSQGIPQRGRGGYTF
NA,NA,TRBJ1-5,TRBV4-1,TGCGCCAGCAGCCAAGATGAGGGTTGGGGTCAGCCCCAGCATTTT,CASSQDEGWGQPQHF